This T cell receptor beta chain stems from a study of response to subunit inactivated influenza vaccine. One entry per CDR3 protein results from TCRdb running MiXCR on the RT-PCR reads. Of about 570,000 distinct CDR3 sequences listed, 11% are singletons. V dropped 6 bases and J dropped 4 bases, with 18 bases sitting between them. CDR1 is MDHEN, CDR2 SYDVKM, per germline. This CDR3 is 15 amino acids long. In addition, the sample was reused for a study of T cells expressing NK-cell markers. Turning to that study: In generating TCR beta cDNA, 5'RACE template switching with UMIs was used. Roughly 1.0-8% of CD8+ T cells in over 5 donors belonged to dominant NKG2C+ clonotypes. For a few donors, these clonotypes were likewise the leading ones in the CD3+CD56-NKG2C+ fraction.

The sequencing used PBMCs from blood, collected on the day of vaccination. V usage is TRBV28 and J usage is TRBJ2-5; D is perhaps TRBD1 (6 bases). This receptor was identified in a man aged 45-60 years who received an inactivated influenza vaccine. This chain's CDR3 is CASSLRGPTLETQYF. The CDR3 nucleotides are TGTGCCAGCAGCCTCAGGGGCCCGACGTTAGAGACCCAGTACTTC. The whole variable domain, remainder taken from reference TRBV28 and TRBJ2-5, is DVKVTQSSRYLVKRTGEKVFLECVQDMDHENMFWYRQDPGLGLRLIYFSYDVKMKEKGDIPEGYSVSREKKERFSLILESASTNQTSMYLCASSLRGPTLETQYFGPGTRLLVL.